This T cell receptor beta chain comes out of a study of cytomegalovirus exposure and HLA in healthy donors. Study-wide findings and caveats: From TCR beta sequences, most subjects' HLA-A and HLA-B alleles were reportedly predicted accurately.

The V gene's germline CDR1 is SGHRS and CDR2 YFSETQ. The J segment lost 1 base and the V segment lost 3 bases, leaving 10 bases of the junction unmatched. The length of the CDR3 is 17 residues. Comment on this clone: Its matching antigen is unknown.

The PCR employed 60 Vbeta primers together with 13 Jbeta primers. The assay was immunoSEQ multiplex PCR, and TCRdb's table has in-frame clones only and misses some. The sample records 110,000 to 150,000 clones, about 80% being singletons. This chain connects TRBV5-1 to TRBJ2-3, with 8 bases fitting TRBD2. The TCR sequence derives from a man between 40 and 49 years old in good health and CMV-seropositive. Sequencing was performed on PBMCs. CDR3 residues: CASSSGVAGTRTDTQYF. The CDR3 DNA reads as TGCGCCAGCAGCTCCGGGGTAGCGGGAACCCGCACAGATACGCAGTATTTT.